This TCR beta chain was sequenced in a study of shared clonotypes between healthy human individuals. Study conclusions and caveats: Generally, naive subsets came out with larger estimated richness than memory subsets.

The CDR3 runs 15 residues. The germline V and J ends were trimmed by 5 bases and 0 bases, with 11 bases remaining between them. Per the germline V gene, CDR1 is LNHDA and CDR2 is SQIVND (reference sequence). Libraries were prepared by immunoSEQ multiplex PCR; TCRdb keeps only in-frame clonotypes and omits some of them. The data contain millions of clones, 90% to 95% of them singletons. Turning to this clone: The antigen is not known.

This sequence originates from a man aged 18 to 35 in good health. V and J are TRBV19 and TRBJ2-1, with D perhaps matching TRBD2 (6 bases). The sequencing sample was made of naive CD4+ T cells sorted from blood. The subset is: CD45RA+ positively selected. In DNA, the CDR3 is TGTGCCAGTAGTCTTGCGGGAAGCTCCTACAATGAGCAGTTCTTC. Protein sequence: CASSLAGSSYNEQFF. Supplemented by reference TRBV19 and TRBJ2-1, the full variable domain reads DGGITQSPKYLFRKEGQNVTLSCEQNLNHDAMYWYRQDPGQGLRLIYYSQIVNDFQKGDIAEGYSVSREKKESFPLTVTSAQKNPTAFYLCASSLAGSSYNEQFFGPGTRLTVL.